The present entry profiles one TCR beta chain with its context. Its cognate antigen is unknown. Vbeta (60) and Jbeta (13) primers were used in the PCR. Measured with immunoSEQ multiplex PCR; TCRdb has only the in-frame clones, and not every one. The sample has roughly 130,000 clones, 80% seen once. Germline V gene sequence: CDR1 SGHNT, CDR2 YYREEE (reference sequence). The CDR3 contains 15 residues. V gave up 0 bases and J gave up 1 base, with 8 bases separating them. The data originate from a study of cytomegalovirus exposure and HLA in healthy donors. General study points: A link between a missense DCLRE1C variant and TCR beta V- and J-gene trimming emerged from a later analysis.

The chain employs TRBV5-4 and TRBJ1-5; possible D gene TRBD1, 6 bases. This receptor was identified in a male donor in good health and CMV-seronegative. Sequenced sample: PBMCs. Here the CDR3 DNA reads TGTGCCAGCAGCTTGGGAGGGACAAGCAATCAGCCCCAGCATTTT. It is translated as CASSLGGTSNQPQHF. Filled out from reference TRBV5-4 and TRBJ1-5, the complete variable domain reads ETGVTQSPTHLIKTRGQQVTLRCSSQSGHNTVSWYQQALGQGPQFIFQYYREEENGRGNFPPRFSGLQFPNYSSELNVNALELDDSALYLCASSLGGTSNQPQHFGDGTRLSIL.